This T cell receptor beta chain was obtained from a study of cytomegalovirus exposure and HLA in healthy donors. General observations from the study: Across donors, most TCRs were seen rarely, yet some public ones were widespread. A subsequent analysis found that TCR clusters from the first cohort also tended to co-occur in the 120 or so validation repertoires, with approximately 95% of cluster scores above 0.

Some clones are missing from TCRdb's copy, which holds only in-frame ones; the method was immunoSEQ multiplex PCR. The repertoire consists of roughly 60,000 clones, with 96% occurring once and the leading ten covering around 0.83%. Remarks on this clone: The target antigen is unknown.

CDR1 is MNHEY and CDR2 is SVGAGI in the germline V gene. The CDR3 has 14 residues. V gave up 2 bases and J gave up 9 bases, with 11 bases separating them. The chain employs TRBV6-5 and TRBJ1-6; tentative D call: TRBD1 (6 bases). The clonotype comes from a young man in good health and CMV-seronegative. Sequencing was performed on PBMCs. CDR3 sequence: CASSYPGESSPLHF. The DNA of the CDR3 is TGTGCCAGCAGTTACCCAGGGGAAAGTTCACCCCTCCACTTT.